This T cell receptor (beta chain) was profiled in a study of OX40 agonist ivuxolimab in advanced cancers. Whole-study context: The dose-escalation cohort was roughly 83% male, with a mean age of 60 years, ranging about 23 to 90.

Samples of blood were obtained at baseline, on cycle 4 day 1, and on cycle 7 day 1. Libraries were prepared by immunoSEQ multiplex PCR; TCRdb keeps only in-frame clonotypes and omits some of them. The sample has around 15,000 clones; about 86% are singletons. Remarks on this clone: Additional DNA sequences in this sample encode the identical CDR3.

The trim removed 1 base at V and 5 bases at J, leaving 3 bases unmatched. CDR1 and CDR2 (germline): SQVTM, ANQGSEA. This CDR3 region has 14 residues. The receptor was derived from an adult with an advanced solid tumor such as melanoma, head and neck, liver or kidney cancer. The source was CD4+ or CD8+ T cells sorted from blood, collected in a trial of the OX40 agonist ivuxolimab. The chain combines TRBV29-1 with TRBJ2-7; TRBD1 matches 12 bases. Here the CDR3 reads CSVEGGQGANEQYF. The CDR3 DNA reads as TGCAGCGTTGAAGGGGGACAGGGGGCCAACGAGCAGTACTTC.